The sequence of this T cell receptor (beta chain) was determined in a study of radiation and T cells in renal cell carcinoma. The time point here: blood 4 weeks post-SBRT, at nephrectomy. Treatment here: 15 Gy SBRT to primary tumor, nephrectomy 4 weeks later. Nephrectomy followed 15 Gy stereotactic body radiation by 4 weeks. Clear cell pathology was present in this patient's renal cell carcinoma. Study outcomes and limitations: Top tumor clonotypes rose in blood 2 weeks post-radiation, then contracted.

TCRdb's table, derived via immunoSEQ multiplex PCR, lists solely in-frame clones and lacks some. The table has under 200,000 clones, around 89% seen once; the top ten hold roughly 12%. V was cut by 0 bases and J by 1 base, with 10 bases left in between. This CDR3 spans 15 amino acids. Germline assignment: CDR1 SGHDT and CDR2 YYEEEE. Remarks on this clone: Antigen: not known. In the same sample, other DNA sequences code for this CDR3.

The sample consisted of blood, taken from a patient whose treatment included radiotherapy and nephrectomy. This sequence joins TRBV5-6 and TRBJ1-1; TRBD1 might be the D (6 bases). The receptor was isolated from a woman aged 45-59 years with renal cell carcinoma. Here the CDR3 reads CASSLAGGRNTEAFF. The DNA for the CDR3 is TGTGCCAGCAGCTTGGCCGGGGGCAGGAACACTGAAGCTTTCTTT.